The present entry profiles one T cell receptor beta chain with its context. Its antigen is currently unknown. Profiling relied on immunoSEQ multiplex PCR, and the TCRdb table lists in-frame clones only, not all of them. The sample gives 85,000 to 100,000 clones, approximately 86% of which show up once; 3.5% to 4% is in the top ten. This CDR3 region has 15 residues. Germline V gives CDR1 LNHDA, CDR2 SQIVND (reference sequence). The V segment lost 8 bases and the J segment 6 bases; nucleotides outside the gene matches: 9. This sample is drawn from a study of OX40 agonist ivuxolimab in advanced cancers. Study at large: Head and neck, renal cell, melanoma or hepatocellular carcinoma were the cancers that dose-escalation patients had. Earlier anti-PD-1, anti-PD-L1 or anti-CTLA-4 therapy was permitted; roughly 40% had received some. Study conclusions and caveats: Antigen specificity of clonally expanded peripheral T cells was not established. At doses 0.1 to 3.0 mg/kg, CD4+ and CD8+ clones expanded.

The material sequenced was CD4+ or CD8+ T cells sorted from blood, taken in a trial of the OX40 agonist ivuxolimab. The rearrangement joins TRBV19 to TRBJ2-1; 11 nucleotides agree with TRBD2. The TCR comes from an adult with an advanced solid tumor such as melanoma, head and neck, liver or kidney cancer. Here the CDR3 reads CASHIAGGPGNEQFF. DNA of the CDR3: TGTGCCAGTCACATAGCGGGAGGGCCGGGCAATGAGCAGTTCTTC.